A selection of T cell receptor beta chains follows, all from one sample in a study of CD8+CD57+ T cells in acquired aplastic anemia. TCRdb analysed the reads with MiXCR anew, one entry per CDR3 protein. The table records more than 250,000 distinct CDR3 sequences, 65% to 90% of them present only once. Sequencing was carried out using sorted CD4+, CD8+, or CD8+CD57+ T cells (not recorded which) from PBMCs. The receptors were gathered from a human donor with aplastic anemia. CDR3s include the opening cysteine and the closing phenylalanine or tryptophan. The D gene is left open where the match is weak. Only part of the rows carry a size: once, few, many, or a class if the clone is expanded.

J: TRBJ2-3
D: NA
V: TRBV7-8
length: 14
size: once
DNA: TGTGCCAGCAGCTCAGCGGCCGGTACAGGTGCCACGCATTTT
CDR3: CASSSAAGTGATHF

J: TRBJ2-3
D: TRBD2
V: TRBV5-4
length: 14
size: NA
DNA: TGTGCCAGCAGACAGGGACTAGCTCCCGATACGCAGTATTTT
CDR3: CASRQGLAPDTQYF

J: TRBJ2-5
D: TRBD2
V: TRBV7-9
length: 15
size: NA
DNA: TGTGCCAGCAGCAGACTGCGGGGGGCGCAAGAGACCCAGTACTTC
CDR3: CASSRLRGAQETQYF

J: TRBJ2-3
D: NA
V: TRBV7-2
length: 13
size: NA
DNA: TGTGCCAGCAGCAAGGCGGGCACAGCTAAGCATTATTTT
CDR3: CASSKAGTAKHYF

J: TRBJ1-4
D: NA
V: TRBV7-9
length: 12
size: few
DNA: TGTGCCACTCGGACCGGAGCTGGAAAACTGTTTTTT
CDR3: CATRTGAGKLFF

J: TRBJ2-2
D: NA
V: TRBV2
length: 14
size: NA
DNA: TGTGCCAGCGGGGACGGCGGCACCGCCGCGCAGCAGTTTTTT
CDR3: CASGDGGTAAQQFF

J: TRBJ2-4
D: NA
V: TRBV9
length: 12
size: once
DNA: TGTGCCAGCGGCGTAGAGGACTATCTCCTGGACTTC
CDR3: CASGVEDYLLDF

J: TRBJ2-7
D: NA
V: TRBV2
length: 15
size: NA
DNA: TGCGCCAGCAGCCAGGGACATGGGGACCAGCCCGAGCAGTACTTC
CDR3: CASSQGHGDQPEQYF

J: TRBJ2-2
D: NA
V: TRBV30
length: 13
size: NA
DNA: TGTGCCTGGTCGCTTGAGAACACCGGGGAGCTGTTTTTT
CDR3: CAWSLENTGELFF

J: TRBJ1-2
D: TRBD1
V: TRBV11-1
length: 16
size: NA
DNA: TGTGCCTGGATTTTAGCAGGGGGCGGCTTGGACTATGGCTACACCTTC
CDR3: CAWILAGGGLDYGYTF

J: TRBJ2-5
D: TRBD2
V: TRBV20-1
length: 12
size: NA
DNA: TGCAGTGCTAGCGGGGGGGAAGAGACCCAGTACTTC
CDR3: CSASGGEETQYF

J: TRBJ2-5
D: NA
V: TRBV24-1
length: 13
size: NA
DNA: TGTGCCACCAGTGCCGGGACCCCAGAGACCCAGTACTTC
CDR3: CATSAGTPETQYF

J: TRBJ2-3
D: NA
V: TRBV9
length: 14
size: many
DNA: TGTGCCAGCAGCGTAGAGGGGACTTCAGATACGCAGTATTTT
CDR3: CASSVEGTSDTQYF

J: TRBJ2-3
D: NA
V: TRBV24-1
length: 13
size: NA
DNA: TGTGCCACCAGTGCCGCTGGTTACAATACGCAGTATTTT
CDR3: CATSAAGYNTQYF

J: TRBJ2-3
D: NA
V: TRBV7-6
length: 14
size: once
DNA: TGTGCCAGCAGCTTAGCTAGGTTCAATGAGCAGTTCTTCTTT
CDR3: CASSLARFNEQFFF

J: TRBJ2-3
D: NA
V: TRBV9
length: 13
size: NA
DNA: TGTGCCAGCAGGGACGAGGGCACAGATAAGCCCCATTTT
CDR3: CASRDEGTDKPHF

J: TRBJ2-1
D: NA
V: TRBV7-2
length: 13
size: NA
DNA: TGCGCCAGCAGCCCCAAGGGGCGGGATGAGCAGTTCTTT
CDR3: CASSPKGRDEQFF

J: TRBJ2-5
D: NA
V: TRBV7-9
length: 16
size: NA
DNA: TGTGCCAGCAGCTTAGCGTCGACCGTCCCCCAAGAGACCCAGTACTTC
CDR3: CASSLASTVPQETQYF

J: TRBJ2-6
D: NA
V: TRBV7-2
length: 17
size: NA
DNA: TGTGCCAGCAGCTTATTGGCCGACAGCTCTGGGGCCAACGTCCTGACTTTC
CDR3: CASSLLADSSGANVLTF

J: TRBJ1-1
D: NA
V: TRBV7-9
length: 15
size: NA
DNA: TGTGCCAGCAGCTTAGACTTGCGGCTGAAGAGCAGTTCTTTCTTT
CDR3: CASSLDLRLKSSSFF

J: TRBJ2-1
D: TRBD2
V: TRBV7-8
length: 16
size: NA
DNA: TGTGCCAGCAGCTTCTCTAGCGGGGACTCCTACAATGAGCAGTTCTTC
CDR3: CASSFSSGDSYNEQFF

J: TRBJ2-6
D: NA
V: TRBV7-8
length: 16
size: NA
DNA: TGTGCCAGCAGCTTAGCCCACGGGACAAAAGACAACGAGCTGACTTTC
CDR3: CASSLAHGTKDNELTF

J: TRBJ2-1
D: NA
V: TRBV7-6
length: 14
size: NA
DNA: TGTGCCAGCAGCTTAGGCGAGAGGGCGAATGAGCAGTTCTTC
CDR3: CASSLGERANEQFF

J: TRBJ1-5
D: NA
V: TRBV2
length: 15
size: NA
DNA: TGTGCCAGCAGCGTCGGGACCGCCGGAAAGCAGCCCCAGCATTTT
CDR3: CASSVGTAGKQPQHF

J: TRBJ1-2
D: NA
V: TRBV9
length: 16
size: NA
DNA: TGTGCCAGCAGCGTAGAGAGGGACGGGCCAGTATATGGCTACACCTTC
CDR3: CASSVERDGPVYGYTF

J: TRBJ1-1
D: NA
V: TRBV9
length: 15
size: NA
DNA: TGTGCCAGCAGCGTAGAGCGGGCCAATAATTCACCCCCTTTCTTT
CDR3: CASSVERANNSPPFF

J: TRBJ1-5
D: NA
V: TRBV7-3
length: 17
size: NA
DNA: TGTGCCAGCAGCTCTGAAGATGCGCGCAGCAACAAACCCCCCCAGCATTTT
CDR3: CASSSEDARSNKPPQHF

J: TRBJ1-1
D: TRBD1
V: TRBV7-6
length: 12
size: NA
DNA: TGTGCCAGCAGCTTGGGGACAGCTGAAGCTTTCTTT
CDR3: CASSLGTAEAFF

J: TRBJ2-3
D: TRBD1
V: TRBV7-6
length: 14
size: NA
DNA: TGTGCCAGCAGCTTAGCCGGGACAGCCCATTCGTACGAGTTT
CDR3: CASSLAGTAHSYEF

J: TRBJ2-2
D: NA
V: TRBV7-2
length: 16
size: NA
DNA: NA
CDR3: CASSRLELFGPGTLFF

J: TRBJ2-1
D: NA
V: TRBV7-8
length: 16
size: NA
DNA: TGTGCCAGCAGCTTACCGTTACCAGGCCAAACCCAGGAGCAGTTCTTC
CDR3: CASSLPLPGQTQEQFF

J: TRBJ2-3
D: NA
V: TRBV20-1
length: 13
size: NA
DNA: TGCAGTGTAGGTGGGGGGTACACAGATACGCAGTATTTT
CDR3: CSVGGGYTDTQYF

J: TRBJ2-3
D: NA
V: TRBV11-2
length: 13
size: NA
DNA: NA
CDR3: CASSFGGGSVYDF

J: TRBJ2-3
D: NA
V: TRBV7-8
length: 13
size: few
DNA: TGTGCCAGCGGGGTCGGGGGAACAGCCAAGACGTATTTT
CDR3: CASGVGGTAKTYF

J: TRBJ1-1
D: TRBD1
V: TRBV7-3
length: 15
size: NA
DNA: TGTGCCAGCAGCTTAGATAGGACAGGGTCCACTCTCGCTTTCTTT
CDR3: CASSLDRTGSTLAFF

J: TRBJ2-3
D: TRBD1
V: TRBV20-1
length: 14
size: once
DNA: TGCAGTGCTGGGGGACAGGGGTCCATAGATACGCAGTATTTT
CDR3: CSAGGQGSIDTQYF

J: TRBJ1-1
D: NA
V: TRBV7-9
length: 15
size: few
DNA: TGTGCCAGCAGCTTTCAAAGAAGCGGGGGCACTGAAGCTTTCTTT
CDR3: CASSFQRSGGTEAFF

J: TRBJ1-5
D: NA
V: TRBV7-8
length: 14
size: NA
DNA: TGTGCCAGCAGTTTACCTCATAGCAATCAGCCCCAGCATTTT
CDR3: CASSLPHSNQPQHF

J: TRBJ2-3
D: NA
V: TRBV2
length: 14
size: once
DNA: TGTGCCAGCAGGTTCGCGGGCGCACACACGCCGCAGTATTTT
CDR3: CASRFAGAHTPQYF

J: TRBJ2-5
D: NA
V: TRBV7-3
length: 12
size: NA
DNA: TGTGCCGGCAGGGACGGTAGGGAGTCCCAGTACTTC
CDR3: CAGRDGRESQYF